This TCR beta chain emerged from a study of T-cell memory formation after mild COVID-19. Concerning this clonotype: The antigen is undetermined.

TCRdb reanalysed the 5' RACE reads using MiXCR and keeps one entry per CDR3 protein. The sample lists tens of thousands of distinct CDR3 sequences; about 14% were seen once. Study outcomes and limitations: The authors did not confirm SARS-CoV-2 specificity of second-wave clones peaking day 37. There was a balanced CD4/CD8 profile in clones contracting day 15 to 85, and later expanders leaned CD4+.

Germline CDR1 and CDR2: DFQATT and SNEGSKA (reference sequence). V dropped 6 bases and J dropped 8 bases, with 16 bases sitting between them. This CDR3 region has 13 residues. The sample consisted of PBMCs or a T cell subset sorted from them (not recorded which). This TCR was recovered from a man aged 18 to 29 who had mild COVID-19 (a few samples of this study predate the infection). Cell type and time point are not known. The J gene is TRBJ1-4, the V gene TRBV20-1, with no clear D. CDR3: CSATEPYAEKLFF. CDR3 DNA: TGCAGTGCAACGGAGCCCTACGCCGAAAAACTGTTTTTT.